The source of this T cell receptor (beta chain) is a study of blood T cell repertoires in COVID-19. Overall study context: Acute and convalescent COVID-19 samples came from the United States, Italy and Spain. From T cells, B-cell-depleted T cells, or PBMCs came the material, which was cDNA or gDNA.

The CDR3 has 15 residues. Germline V gene lookup returns CDR1 MDHEN and CDR2 SYDVKM. The V segment lost 6 bases and the J segment 2 bases; nucleotides outside the gene matches: 9. Original processing methods: Amplification of reference gene primers provided the estimated nucleated cell counts. The table came from immunoSEQ multiplex PCR; TCRdb's copy has only in-frame clones and leaves some out. The V and J calls and clone size are taken from that table; D and trimming were inferred from the DNA. Of more than 55,000 clones listed, under 85% were seen once; the top ten hold 3.2%. The rearrangement joins TRBV28 to TRBJ1-1; 7 bases are shared with TRBD1. The specimen was peripheral blood. The receptor was isolated from a man aged 55 to 70 with acute or convalescent COVID-19. The CDR3 DNA follows: TGTGCCAGCAGCCCCCGGACAGGAGGCAACACTGAAGCTTTCTTT. Translated, it gives CASSPRTGGNTEAFF.